The 22 T cell receptor beta chains below all came from one sample that was sequenced in a study of T-cell memory formation after mild COVID-19. MiXCR, run by TCRdb on the 5' RACE reads, gives a single entry per CDR3 protein. The sample holds around 340,000 distinct CDR3 sequences, under 25% seen once. Sequencing was performed on PBMCs or a T cell subset sorted from them (not recorded which). The receptors here all came from an adult woman who had mild COVID-19 (a few samples of this study predate the infection). Cell type and time point are not known.

This clonotype occurred a few times. The chain uses TRBV27 and TRBJ2-1; the match to TRBD2 covers 10 bases. Germline CDR1 is MNHEY and CDR2 is SMNVEV (reference sequence). J lost 7 bases, V lost 7 bases, and 7 bases had no gene match. The CDR3 length is 14 residues. The CDR3 protein is CASTRLAGRNEQFF. CDR3 nucleotides: TGTGCCAGCACTAGACTAGCGGGTAGGAATGAGCAGTTCTTC.

The genes are TRBV10-3 and TRBJ2-3; possible D gene TRBD1, 5 bases. Trimming cost V 7 bases and J 1 base, with 9 bases left between them. CDR3 length: 13 amino acids. Germline-derived CDR1 and CDR2 are ENHRY and SYGVKD. CDR3 DNA sequence: TGTGCCATCAAAGAGACAGGCACAGATACGCAGTATTTT. As protein: CAIKETGTDTQYF.

This clonotype was seen only a few times. The rearrangement links TRBV5-1 to TRBJ1-2; D not certain. V shed 3 bases and J shed 8 bases, with 14 bases lying between them. CDR3 size: 13 residues. The germline V gene has CDR1 SGHRS and CDR2 YFSETQ. In nucleotides, the CDR3 is TGCGCCAGCAGCTGGAGCCCCACGGGGGGCTACACCTTC. It specifies CASSWSPTGGYTF.

At least ten counts were recorded for this clonotype. The chain carries TRBV7-9 and TRBJ2-3; 9 bases map to TRBD2. Per the germline V gene, CDR1 is SEHNR and CDR2 is FQNEAQ (reference sequence). Trimming cost V 4 bases and J 1 base; bases outside gene matches: 6. The CDR3 extends over 16 amino acids. CDR3 coding DNA: TGTGCCAGCAGCTCCAACCCTAGCGGGGGCACAGATACGCAGTATTTT. It yields the protein CASSSNPSGGTDTQYF.

In regard to this clonotype: The junction departs from germline at one end; a sequencing error may be responsible. The V and J genes are TRBV19 and TRBJ2-3; 9 positions agree with TRBD2. CDR3 length equals 15 residues. Germline V gene lookup returns CDR1 LNHDA and CDR2 SQIVND (reference sequence). In DNA, the CDR3 is TGTGCCAGTAGCCCCCAAGCGGGGGGCCCAGATACGCGGTATTTT. Translated: CASSPQAGGPDTRYF.

This clonotype was seen a few times. The chain couples TRBV2 to TRBJ1-3, with 8 bases lining up with TRBD1. The germline gives CDR1 SNHLY, CDR2 FYNNEI. The V gene end was trimmed by 8 bases and the J gene end by 5 bases; junction bases not matched to a gene: 11. This CDR3 is built from 15 residues. CDR3 residues: CASAGQGSSRNTIYF. CDR3 nucleotides: TGTGCCAGCGCAGGACAGGGTTCGTCTCGAAACACCATATATTTT. The full variable domain, with the rest looked up from reference TRBV2 and TRBJ1-3, is EPEVTQTPSHQVTQMGQEVILRCVPISNHLYFYWYRQILGQKVEFLVSFYNNEISEKSEIFDDQFSVERPDGSNFTLKIRSTKLEDSAMYFCASAGQGSSRNTIYFGEGSWLTVV.

The rearrangement uses TRBV3-1 and TRBJ2-7; TRBD2 agrees at 8 bases. The trim removed 0 bases at V and 3 bases at J, leaving 7 bases unmatched. CDR3 size: 16 residues. Germline values: CDR1 LGHDT, CDR2 YNNKEL (reference sequence). In nucleotides, the CDR3 is TGTGCCAGCAGCCAAGAGATAGCGGGGCCTTACTACGAGCAGTACTTC. It yields the protein CASSQEIAGPYYEQYF.

V and J are TRBV20-1 and TRBJ1-2; TRBD1 aligns across 10 bases. The germline CDR1 and CDR2 sequences are DFQATT and SNEGSKA (reference sequence). The CDR3 is made up of 14 amino acids. The V gene end was trimmed by 4 bases and the J gene end by 6 bases; junction bases not matched to a gene: 8. The CDR3, as DNA: TGCAGTGCTACCATTTACGGGACAGGGGATGGCTACACCTTC. It translates to CSATIYGTGDGYTF.

The chain combines TRBV11-2 with TRBJ2-5; no reliable D call. V gave up 4 bases and J gave up 2 bases, with 11 bases separating them. CDR1 is SGHAT and CDR2 is FQNNGV in the germline V gene. The CDR3 has 14 amino acids. The chain's CDR3 is CASSSRRPQETQYF. The DNA for the CDR3 is TGTGCCAGCAGCTCCCGTAGACCACAAGAGACCCAGTACTTC.

The rearrangement uses TRBV4-2 and TRBJ1-2; D gene unclear. The CDR3 has 15 amino acids. Germline lookup yields CDR1 LGHNA and CDR2 YNFKEQ. The V end lost 0 bases, the J end lost 0 bases, and 8 bases lay between the germline ends. The CDR3 region is CASSQERGSNYGYTF. Written as DNA, the CDR3 is TGTGCCAGCAGCCAAGAACGCGGTTCTAACTATGGCTACACCTTC.

The CDR3 DNA reads TGTGCCAGCAGTTACCTCAACACCGGGGAGCTGTTTTTT. Amino acids: CASSYLNTGELFF. This chain links TRBV6-2 or TRBV6-3 with TRBJ2-2; no firm D call. Trimming shortened V by 2 bases and J by 2 bases, and 3 bases separated the two germline ends. The CDR3 runs 13 residues. The germline CDR1 and CDR2 sequences are MNHEY and SVGEGT.

V gene TRBV3-1 combines with J gene TRBJ2-1, with 13 nucleotides matching TRBD2. V shed 2 bases, J shed 11 bases, and the junction held 12 bases outside the gene matches. The CDR3 is made up of 17 amino acids. From germline, CDR1 is LGHDT and CDR2 YNNKEL (reference sequence). CDR3 residues: CASSQLKMGTSGTKQFF. The CDR3 region has the DNA TGTGCCAGCAGCCAACTAAAAATGGGGACTAGCGGGACGAAGCAGTTCTTC.

J is TRBJ2-3 and V is TRBV4-1; D tentatively fits TRBD1 or TRBD2 (5 bases each). V was pared by 4 bases and J by 0 bases, with 11 bases between. Germline values: CDR1 MGHRA, CDR2 YSYEKL. The CDR3 spans 15 residues. CDR3 sequence (DNA): TGCGCCAGCAGCCGCACTAGGGGAAGCACAGATACGCAGTATTTT. Its protein is CASSRTRGSTDTQYF.

This clonotype turned up a few times. This rearrangement joins TRBV30 to TRBJ2-7, with D perhaps matching TRBD1 (5 bases). The CDR3 sequence is 13 residues long. V was clipped by 2 bases and J by 3 bases, with 11 bases between them. CDR1 GTSNPN and CDR2 SVGIG come from the germline V gene (reference sequence). The CDR3 region is CAWSSQQGYEQYF. The CDR3 coding sequence is TGTGCCTGGAGTTCCCAGCAGGGCTACGAGCAGTACTTC.

The CDR3 region is CASSIADRVGPYGYTF. The CDR3 DNA reads as TGTGCCAGTAGTATAGCTGACAGGGTTGGGCCCTATGGCTACACCTTC. This chain links TRBV19 with TRBJ1-2; TRBD1 matches at 7 bases. V shed 1 base and J 4 bases; nucleotides not matched to a gene: 9. The CDR3 is 16 residues long. The V gene's germline CDR1 is LNHDA and CDR2 SQIVND (reference sequence).

The V gene is TRBV2, the J gene TRBJ2-3; TRBD1 matches at 9 bases. Germline CDR1 SNHLY, CDR2 FYNNEI. The V and J ends lost 6 bases and 8 bases, in that order; junction bases with no gene match: 3. The CDR3 runs 12 residues. In nucleotides, the CDR3 is TGTGCCAGCAGAGAGGACAGGGGTACGCAGTATTTT. It encodes CASREDRGTQYF.

This clonotype was recorded a few times. The chain recombines TRBV5-1 with TRBJ1-4, with a possible D match to TRBD1 (6 bases). Germline CDR1 SGHRS, CDR2 YFSETQ. CDR3 length: 17 residues. V was shortened by 2 bases and J by 13 bases, with 27 bases between the two germline ends. CDR3: CASSFTPMTGERMGLFF. In DNA form, the CDR3 reads TGCGCCAGCAGCTTTACTCCCATGACAGGAGAAAGGATGGGACTGTTTTTT.

This clonotype appeared a few times. The CDR3 DNA sequence: TGTGCCAGCAGCTTACAGGAGACAGCTAAGTACTTC. This codes for CASSLQETAKYF. The chain is built from TRBV7-9 and TRBJ2-5, with D tentatively TRBD1 (5 bases). V was cut by 2 bases and J by 12 bases, with 13 bases left in between. The CDR3 extends over 12 amino acids. The germline V gene encodes CDR1 SEHNR and CDR2 FQNEAQ (reference sequence).

For the CDR3, the DNA is TGCAGCGTTGAAGATTTTCGACTCTCCTATGGCTACACCTTC. Protein product: CSVEDFRLSYGYTF. The chain links TRBV29-1 to TRBJ1-2; no reliable D call. V was shortened by 0 bases and J by 4 bases, with 12 bases between the two germline ends. CDR3 length: 14 amino acids. Germline values: CDR1 SQVTM, CDR2 ANQGSEA.

V is TRBV7-2 and J is TRBJ2-7; no clear D. The V gene's germline CDR1 is SGHTA and CDR2 FQGNSA. Trimming removed 4 bases at V and 0 bases at J, with 7 bases between. The CDR3 is 13 amino acids. CDR3 sequence (DNA): TGTGCCAGCAGCTCGCGGAGCTCCTACGAGCAGTACTTC. Residues: CASSSRSSYEQYF. The full variable domain, in which reference TRBV7-2 and TRBJ2-7 provide the parts outside the CDR3, is GAGVSQSPSNKVTEKGKDVELRCDPISGHTALYWYRQSLGQGLEFLIYFQGNSAPDKSGLPSDRFSAERTGGSVSTLTIQRTQQEDSAVYLCASSSRSSYEQYFGPGTRLTVT.

The chain carries TRBV30 and TRBJ2-6; TRBD1 might be the D (6 bases). Germline CDR1 GTSNPN, CDR2 SVGIG (reference sequence). The CDR3 covers 14 residues. The V end was cut by 5 bases, the J end by 1 base, with 9 bases between. As DNA, the CDR3 is TGTGCCTGGGGAACAGGGTCTGGGGCCAACGTCCTGACTTTC. It yields the protein CAWGTGSGANVLTF.

V usage is TRBV5-1 and J usage is TRBJ2-7, with TRBD2 matching 9 bases. The CDR3 loop spans 17 amino acids. Unmatched junction bases numbered 7, after V lost 0 bases and J lost 0 bases. Germline CDR1 reads SGHRS; CDR2 reads YFSETQ. Here the CDR3 reads CASSLEGPTSGSYEQYF. CDR3 DNA: TGCGCCAGCAGCTTGGAGGGCCCGACTAGCGGCTCCTACGAGCAGTACTTC.